This T cell receptor beta chain was captured by sequencing in a study of blood T cell repertoires in COVID-19. Across the whole study: PBMCs, B-cell-depleted T cells, or T cells provided the cDNA or gDNA that made up the material.

The CDR3 totals 19 residues. The V gene end was trimmed by 0 bases and the J gene end by 4 bases; junction bases not matched to a gene: 17. Germline V gene lookup returns CDR1 LGHDT and CDR2 YNNKEL (reference sequence). TCRdb keeps only in-frame clones here, not all; method: immunoSEQ multiplex PCR. The sample holds about 60,000 clones, approximately 85% seen once. This chain connects TRBV3-1 (or the pseudogene TRBV3-2) to TRBJ1-2; 7 bases are shared with TRBD1. Sequences were obtained from peripheral blood. This clonotype was obtained from a human donor in a cohort sampled during active COVID-19. The CDR3 nucleotides read TGTGCCAGCAGCCAAGATCCCCCCTCCTTCCAACGGACAGGCTATGGCTACACCTTC. Translated: CASSQDPPSFQRTGYGYTF.